This T cell receptor beta chain was recovered during a study of shared clonotypes between healthy human individuals. Overall study results and limits: Clonotype sharing among donors was expected to depend on sequencing depth. Represented diversity, genetic and exposure-history alike, was limited by few donors.

Clones were sequenced by immunoSEQ multiplex PCR, and TCRdb holds only the in-frame ones, with some missing. The data show hundreds of thousands of clones, around 79% seen once. Details on this clone: Its antigen is unidentified.

Trimming removed 4 bases at V and 5 bases at J, with 18 bases between. Germline CDR1 reads SGHVS; CDR2 reads FNYEAQ. There are 15 residues in the CDR3. The sample consisted of PBMCs. This TCR was sampled from a woman aged 40 to 50 in good health. Some clones in this sample may be carry-over from other donors' samples. The chain combines TRBV7-6 with TRBJ2-7; D is unclear. CDR3 nucleotide sequence: TGTGCCAGCAGCTCTTTAAGGGCAGGAATCGACGAGCAGTACTTC. Protein product: CASSSLRAGIDEQYF.